The 16 T cell receptor beta chains in this list originate from one sample, sequenced in a study of early T cells in non-severe SARS-CoV-2 infection. TCRdb processed the 5' RACE reads anew with MiXCR; each CDR3 protein has one entry. The sample holds 85,000 to 95,000 distinct CDR3 sequences; over 12% are singletons and the top ten take about 0.59%. Sample: whole blood. The receptors derive from an adult who was a healthcare worker with PCR-confirmed SARS-CoV-2 infection or an uninfected control (not recorded which).

CDR3 in DNA: TGTGCCAGCAGTGCCTACAGGGGAGCAGATACGCAGTATTTT. Protein product: CASSAYRGADTQYF. This chain uses TRBV12-3 or TRBV12-4 with TRBJ2-3, with 7 bases aligning to TRBD1. The length of the CDR3 is 14 residues. After removal of 5 bases from V and 4 bases from J, the junction contained 6 bases not matched to a gene.

This chain links TRBV2 with TRBJ2-6; D is perhaps TRBD1 or TRBD2 (5 bases each). Germline loops: CDR1 SNHLY, CDR2 FYNNEI. Trimming pared 4 bases from V and 4 bases from J, leaving 26 bases between. The CDR3 sequence is 20 residues long. The CDR3 DNA sequence: TGTGCCAGCAGTGTATTCACCACGTCCGGGACCAGCTTCGGGGCCAACGTCCTGACTTTC. This gives the protein CASSVFTTSGTSFGANVLTF.

The J gene is TRBJ1-1, the V gene TRBV30; D gene ambiguous. CDR3 length: 15 residues. The V and J ends lost 0 bases and 4 bases respectively, with 15 bases between them. Germline CDR1 reads GTSNPN; CDR2 reads SVGIG (reference sequence). CDR3 in amino acids: CAWSVGRSGVTEAFF. The DNA of the CDR3 is TGTGCCTGGAGTGTCGGCCGGAGCGGTGTCACTGAAGCTTTCTTT.

This rearrangement joins TRBV29-1 to TRBJ1-1, with D uncertain. This CDR3 contains 14 residues. The germline V and J ends were trimmed by 7 bases and 4 bases, with 19 bases remaining between them. CDR1 and CDR2 (germline): SQVTM, ANQGSEA. CDR3 DNA: TGCAGCGCCGGAATCGGATTAGCTGGCACTGAAGCTTTCTTT. Translating it yields CSAGIGLAGTEAFF.

This clonotype was detected many times. The chain uses TRBV2 and TRBJ1-2; TRBD1 aligns across 9 bases. Germline trimming cut 5 bases from V and 6 bases from J; bases unmatched to any gene: 7. Germline V lookup: CDR1 SNHLY, CDR2 FYNNEI. The CDR3 runs 14 residues. CDR3 bases: TGTGCCAGCAGTATGGGACAGGGTCTCGATGGCTACACCTTC. It specifies CASSMGQGLDGYTF.

The chain carries TRBV20-1 and TRBJ1-5; D might be TRBD1 (5 bases). The CDR3 has 12 amino acids. The ends were cut back, 6 bases at V and 3 bases at J, with 9 bases in the middle. CDR1 is DFQATT, CDR2 SNEGSKA, per germline (reference sequence). Written as DNA, the CDR3 is TGCAGTGCGAAGGGGCACAATCAGCCCCAGCATTTT. It is translated as CSAKGHNQPQHF.

This chain connects TRBV7-2 to TRBJ2-5; possible D gene TRBD2, 6 bases. The CDR3 runs 13 residues. In germline, CDR1 is SGHTA, CDR2 FQGNSA. Trimming took off 3 bases at V and 2 bases at J, with 7 bases between the two ends. The DNA of the CDR3 is TGTGCCAGCAGCTTCGGGGGACAAGAGACCCAGTACTTC. Translation gives CASSFGGQETQYF.

The sample holds a few counts of this clonotype. The rearrangement links TRBV21-1 to TRBJ1-3. TRBV21-1 is a pseudogene segment. CDR3 length: 14 amino acids. This CDR3 reads CASSNSRSGNTIYF. CDR3 bases: TGTGCCAGCAGCAACTCGCGCTCTGGAAACACCATATATTTT.

This clonotype has a handful of counts. The chain carries TRBV18 and TRBJ1-6; possibly TRBD1 for D (5 bases). This CDR3 region has 14 residues. Germline loops: CDR1 KGHSH, CDR2 LQKENI. Trimming shortened V by 6 bases and J by 7 bases, and 13 bases separated the two germline ends. CDR3 amino acids: CASSPGRRNSPLHF. DNA for the CDR3: TGTGCCAGCTCTCCGGGGCGCAGGAATTCACCCCTCCACTTT.

This clonotype has a handful of counts. V usage is TRBV19 and J usage is TRBJ1-5; D possibly corresponds to TRBD1 (5 bases). Germline V gives CDR1 LNHDA, CDR2 SQIVND (reference sequence). Between the trimmed V and J ends, which lost 3 bases and 5 bases, there was a span of 20 bases. The CDR3 length is 17 residues. Here the CDR3 reads CASSIYPTGEMDQPQHF. For the CDR3, the DNA is TGTGCCAGTAGTATCTACCCCACGGGGGAGATGGATCAGCCCCAGCATTTT.

This clonotype occurred many times. The V call is TRBV7-2, the J call TRBJ2-1, with D perhaps matching TRBD2 (6 bases). V lost 1 base, J lost 0 bases, and 7 bases lay in between. Germline CDR1 is SGHTA and CDR2 is FQGNSA. CDR3 length: 15 residues. The CDR3: CASSLDGSSYNEQFF. CDR3 nucleotides: TGTGCCAGCAGCTTAGACGGGAGCTCCTACAATGAGCAGTTCTTC. Filled out from reference TRBV7-2 and TRBJ2-1, the complete variable domain reads GAGVSQSPSNKVTEKGKDVELRCDPISGHTALYWYRQSLGQGLEFLIYFQGNSAPDKSGLPSDRFSAERTGGSVSTLTIQRTQQEDSAVYLCASSLDGSSYNEQFFGPGTRLTVL.

The chain joins TRBV18 to TRBJ1-1, with 8 bases aligning to TRBD1. Germline CDR1 is KGHSH and CDR2 is LQKENI. The CDR3 runs 13 residues. Trimming removed 6 bases from V and 1 base from J; junction bases left unmatched: 1. The CDR3 reads CASSDRGNTEAFF. DNA of the CDR3: TGTGCCAGCTCCGACAGGGGGAACACTGAAGCTTTCTTT.

V gene TRBV20-1 combines with J gene TRBJ2-1; a weak D match, TRBD1 (6 bases). The CDR3 is made up of 14 amino acids. Trimming took 3 bases from V and 5 from J, leaving 14 bases between them. Germline CDR1 and CDR2: DFQATT and SNEGSKA (reference sequence). The CDR3 coding sequence is TGCAGTGCTAGGGGGGTGTGGGACAACAATGAGCAGTTCTTC. Its protein is CSARGVWDNNEQFF.

The chain is built from TRBV20-1 and TRBJ2-3; 8 nucleotides align to TRBD2. J lost 4 bases, V lost 2 bases, and 11 bases had no gene match. CDR1 is DFQATT, CDR2 SNEGSKA, per germline (reference sequence). The CDR3 is 16 amino acids. CDR3 bases: TGCAGTGCTAGATCTACCGGACTAGCTGGCCCAGATACGCAGTATTTT. It translates to CSARSTGLAGPDTQYF.

The genes are TRBV11-2 and TRBJ1-2; no reliable D call. Germline V lookup: CDR1 SGHAT, CDR2 FQNNGV. The V end was cut by 3 bases, the J end by 6 bases, with 8 bases between. CDR3 length equals 12 residues. CDR3 sequence reads: CASSFRTDGYTF. The DNA of the CDR3 is TGTGCCAGCAGCTTTCGGACTGATGGCTACACCTTC.

This clonotype was detected only a few times. V and J are TRBV19 and TRBJ1-4, with D hard to call. The V gene's germline CDR1 is LNHDA and CDR2 SQIVND (reference sequence). The V and J ends lost 6 bases and 3 bases respectively, with 8 bases between them. The CDR3 consists of 13 residues. In nucleotides, the CDR3 is TGTGCCAGTAGGCAGACCCCTAATGAAAAACTGTTTTTT. This encodes CASRQTPNEKLFF.